This T cell receptor beta chain was recorded in a study of cytomegalovirus exposure and HLA in healthy donors. Study at large: The same platform was used for the roughly 120 validation repertoires as for the roughly 730 first-cohort repertoires, as reported in a later analysis.

Separate from the approximately 670-subject first cohort, the approximately 120-subject validation cohort was the one that the donors belonged to. CDR1 and CDR2 from the germline V gene are MRHNA and SNTAGT. This CDR3 has 13 amino acids. The germline V and J ends were trimmed by 4 bases and 4 bases, with 10 bases remaining between them. Profiled with immunoSEQ multiplex PCR; TCRdb holds only in-frame clones, not every one. The data show fewer than 120,000 clones, approximately 89% seen once. J is TRBJ1-1 and V is TRBV6-4; D not certain. The TCR was taken from a woman aged 18-29 years in good health and CMV-seronegative. The specimen was PBMCs. The CDR3 spells CASSGLPGTEAFF. The CDR3 DNA sequence: TGTGCCAGCAGTGGATTACCGGGCACTGAAGCTTTCTTT.